There are a few counts of the clone carrying this T cell receptor beta chain. Its antigen is unidentified. A second about 7 to 12 cycle PCR used barcoded and J-beta primers. TCRdb called the 5' RACE reads again in MiXCR, with one record for every CDR3 protein. The repertoire holds 750,000 to 950,000 distinct CDR3 sequences, around half seen once, with approximately 40% in the top ten. The data were obtained in a study of blood T cells in healthy people across ages. Overall study context: Researchers report that template switching captured about one barcoded beta molecule per two T cells. Broader study findings: Roughly linear declines in TCR beta diversity per million T cells occurred with age. Using unsorted PBMCs precluded a conclusive naive versus antigen-experienced comparison.

The germline V and J ends were trimmed by 0 bases and 1 base, with 8 bases remaining between them. The CDR3 contains 15 residues. CDR1 ENHRY and CDR2 SYGVKD come from the germline V gene. The chain links TRBV10-3 to TRBJ2-3; D is unclear. Input material: blood. The receptor comes from a man at least 80 years old in good health. The CDR3: CAISESTPGTDTQYF. CDR3 coding DNA: TGTGCCATCAGTGAGTCCACTCCAGGCACAGATACGCAGTATTTT.